The entry below gives a single TCR beta chain sequence along with its context. The antigen is unknown. Trimming removed 5 bases from V and 5 bases from J, with 5 bases in between. The germline gives CDR1 DFQATT, CDR2 SNEGSKA (reference sequence). The CDR3 is 10 residues long. The data were obtained in a study of tumor-infiltrating lymphocytes in primary liver carcinoma. Study outcomes and limitations: Tumor samples exhibited a significantly greater top-250-clone fraction than blood samples (p = 0.039).

The researchers produced TCR beta cDNA from approximately 0.45 ug total RNA with a constant-region primer. Three-round nested multiplex PCR performed with slightly modified ARM-PCR produced the TCR beta libraries. TRBV1-TRBV30 forward primers and a C-beta reverse primer were used in the first two PCR rounds, which each ran for around 10 cycles. TCRdb processed the multiplex PCR reads anew with MiXCR; each CDR3 protein has one entry. Of fewer than 350,000 distinct CDR3 sequences in the sample, 65% were seen once. The study extracted blood RNA from unsorted whole blood and also extracted germline DNA.

The genes are TRBV20-1 and TRBJ2-3; D uncertain. The material sequenced was peripheral blood. The sequence came from a man in his forties or fifties with primary liver carcinoma and hepatitis B virus infection. Written as DNA, the CDR3 is TGCAGTGCTTCCGAAGATACGCAGTATTTT. Its protein is CSASEDTQYF.